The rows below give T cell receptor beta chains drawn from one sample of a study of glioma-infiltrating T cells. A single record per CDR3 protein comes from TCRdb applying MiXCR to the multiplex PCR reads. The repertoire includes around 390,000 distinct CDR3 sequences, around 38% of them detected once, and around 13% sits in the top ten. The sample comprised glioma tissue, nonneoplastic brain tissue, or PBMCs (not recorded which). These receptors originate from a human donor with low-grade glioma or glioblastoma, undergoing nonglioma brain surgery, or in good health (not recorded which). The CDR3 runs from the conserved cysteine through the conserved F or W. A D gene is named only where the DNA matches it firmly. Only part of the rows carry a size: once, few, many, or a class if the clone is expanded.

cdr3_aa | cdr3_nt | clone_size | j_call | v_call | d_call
CASSSGGLALETQYF | TGTGCCAGCAGTTCGGGGGGACTAGCGTTGGAGACCCAGTACTTC | . | TRBJ2-5 | TRBV12-3/TRBV12-4 | TRBD2
CASSLAGAHVYEQYF | TGTGCCAGCAGCTTAGCAGGGGCCCATGTCTACGAGCAGTACTTC | once | TRBJ2-7 | TRBV6-5 | .
CSARKAVQETQYF | TGCAGTGCTAGAAAGGCAGTCCAAGAGACCCAGTACTTC | few | TRBJ2-5 | TRBV20-1 | .
CASSLADGPYEQYF | TGTGCCAGCAGCTTAGCGGACGGGCCCTACGAGCAGTACTTC | . | TRBJ2-7 | TRBV7-9 | .
CASSDDEDTQYF | TGTGCCAGCAGTGACGACGAAGATACGCAGTATTTT | few | TRBJ2-3 | TRBV2 | .
CASSSLAGYEQYF | TGTGCCAGCAGTTCCCTAGCGGGCTACGAGCAGTACTTC | many | TRBJ2-7 | TRBV27 | TRBD2
CASEKGLAGVNEQFF | TGTGCCAGCGAGAAGGGACTAGCGGGAGTCAATGAGCAGTTCTTC | many | TRBJ2-1 | TRBV6-2/TRBV6-3 | TRBD2
CASSLIGTQTNEQFF | TGTGCCAGCAGCTTAATTGGGACCCAAACCAATGAGCAGTTCTTC | . | TRBJ2-1 | TRBV7-3 | .
CASSYFGGSSYNEQFF | TGTGCCAGCAGTTACTTTGGGGGAAGCTCCTACAATGAGCAGTTCTTC | . | TRBJ2-1 | TRBV6-2/TRBV6-3 | .
CASSLAAGGDTQYF | TGTGCCAGCAGCTTAGCCGCGGGAGGGGATACGCAGTATTTT | medium-sized | TRBJ2-3 | TRBV7-2 | TRBD2
CATSDQHLDSITYNEQFF | TGTGCCACCAGTGATCAACACCTAGACTCCATAACATACAATGAGCAGTTCTTC | . | TRBJ2-1 | TRBV24-1 | .
CASSSQGHQPQHF | TGTGCCAGCAGTTCCCAGGGACATCAGCCCCAGCATTTT | . | TRBJ1-5 | TRBV6-2/TRBV6-3 | .
CASSPGQGAQPQHF | TGTGCCAGCAGCCCTGGACAGGGGGCTCAGCCCCAGCATTTT | many | TRBJ1-5 | TRBV28 | TRBD1
CSARDIGNNSPLHF | TGCAGTGCTAGAGACATTGGGAATAATTCACCCCTCCACTTT | many | TRBJ1-6 | TRBV20-1 | .
CSPLVLAAVETQYF | TGCAGTCCACTGGTGCTAGCGGCCGTGGAGACCCAGTACTTC | . | TRBJ2-5 | TRBV20-1 | TRBD2
CASSYQGTEQISYNEQFF | TGTGCCAGCAGTTACCAAGGGACAGAGCAGATCTCCTACAATGAGCAGTTCTTC | few | TRBJ2-1 | TRBV6-2/TRBV6-3 | TRBD1
CSAQELTGNTIYF | TGCAGTGCCCAAGAACTCACTGGAAACACCATATATTTT | . | TRBJ1-3 | TRBV20-1 | .
CASSLDRTPYNEQFF | TGTGCCAGCAGCCTGGACAGGACACCCTACAATGAGCAGTTCTTC | few | TRBJ2-1 | TRBV7-8 | TRBD1
CASSRYAGKEKGTSGPQYF | TGTGCCAGCAGCCGTTACGCGGGAAAGGAGAAGGGGACTAGCGGACCGCAGTACTTC | . | TRBJ2-7 | TRBV6-1 | TRBD2
CASSYGAFENTGELFF | TGTGCCAGCAGTTACGGTGCGTTTGAGAACACCGGGGAGCTGTTTTTT | . | TRBJ2-2 | TRBV6-2/TRBV6-3 | .
CSAIPQDSTETQYF | TGCAGTGCCATCCCCCAAGACAGTACAGAGACCCAGTACTTC | many | TRBJ2-5 | TRBV20-1 | .
CASSLAQGSTEAFF | TGTGCCAGCAGCTTAGCACAGGGTAGCACTGAAGCTTTCTTT | many | TRBJ1-1 | TRBV7-2 | .
CSARGWDSSYEQYF | TGCAGTGCTAGGGGGTGGGACAGCTCCTACGAGCAGTACTTC | few | TRBJ2-7 | TRBV20-1 | TRBD1